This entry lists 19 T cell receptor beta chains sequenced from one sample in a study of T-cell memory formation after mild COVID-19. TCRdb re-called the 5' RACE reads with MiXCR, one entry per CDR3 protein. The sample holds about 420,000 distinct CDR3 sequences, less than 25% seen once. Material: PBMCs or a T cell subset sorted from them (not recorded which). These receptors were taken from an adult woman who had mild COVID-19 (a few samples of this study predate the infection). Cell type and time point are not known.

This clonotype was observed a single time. CDR3 bases: TGTGCCAGCAGCGTAGATGGAGGTCGGGGGGCTTGGGGCACTGAAGCTTTCTTT. Its translation is CASSVDGGRGAWGTEAFF. The chain recombines TRBV9 with TRBJ1-1; possibly TRBD1 for D (6 bases). The ends were cut back, 0 bases at V and 4 bases at J, with 22 bases in the middle. CDR1 and CDR2 (germline): SGDLS, YYNGEE. The CDR3 loop spans 18 amino acids.

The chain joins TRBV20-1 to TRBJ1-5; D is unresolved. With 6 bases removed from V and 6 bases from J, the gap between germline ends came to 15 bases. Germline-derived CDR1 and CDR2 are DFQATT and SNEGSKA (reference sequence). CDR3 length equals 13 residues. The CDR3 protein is CSATRALGQPQHF. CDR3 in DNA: TGCAGTGCCACGCGGGCCCTCGGTCAGCCCCAGCATTTT.

Here the CDR3 reads CASSLGAGYYGYTF. The CDR3, as DNA: TGTGCCAGCAGCTTAGGTGCCGGCTACTATGGCTACACCTTC. V is TRBV7-9 and J is TRBJ1-2; no firm D call. Trimming took 1 base from V and 3 from J, leaving 9 bases between them. The germline V gene encodes CDR1 SEHNR and CDR2 FQNEAQ (reference sequence). CDR3 length: 14 residues.

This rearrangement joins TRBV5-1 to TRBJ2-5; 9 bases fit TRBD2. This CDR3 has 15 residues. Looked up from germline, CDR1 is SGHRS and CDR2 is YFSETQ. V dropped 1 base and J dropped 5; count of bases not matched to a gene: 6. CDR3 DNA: TGCGCCAGCAGCTTGAGAGCGGGGGGCGAGGAGACCCAGTACTTC. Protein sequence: CASSLRAGGEETQYF.

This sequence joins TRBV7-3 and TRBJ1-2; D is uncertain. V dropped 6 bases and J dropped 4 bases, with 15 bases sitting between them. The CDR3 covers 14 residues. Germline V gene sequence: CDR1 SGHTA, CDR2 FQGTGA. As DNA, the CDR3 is TGTGCCAGCAGTCCGGGCGGCAGCCTCTATGGCTACACCTTC. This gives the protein CASSPGGSLYGYTF.

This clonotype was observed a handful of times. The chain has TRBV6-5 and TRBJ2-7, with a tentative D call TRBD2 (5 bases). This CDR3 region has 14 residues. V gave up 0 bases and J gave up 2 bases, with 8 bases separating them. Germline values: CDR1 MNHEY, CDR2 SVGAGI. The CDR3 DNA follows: TGTGCCAGCAGTTACTCGACTAACCCCTACGAGCAGTACTTC. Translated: CASSYSTNPYEQYF.

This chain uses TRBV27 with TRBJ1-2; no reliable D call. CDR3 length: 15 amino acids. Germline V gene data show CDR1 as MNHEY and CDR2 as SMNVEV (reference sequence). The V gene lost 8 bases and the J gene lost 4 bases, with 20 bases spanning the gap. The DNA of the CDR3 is TGTGCCAGCGCCAACCCAACTGGGCGGACCTATGGCTACACCTTC. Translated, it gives CASANPTGRTYGYTF.

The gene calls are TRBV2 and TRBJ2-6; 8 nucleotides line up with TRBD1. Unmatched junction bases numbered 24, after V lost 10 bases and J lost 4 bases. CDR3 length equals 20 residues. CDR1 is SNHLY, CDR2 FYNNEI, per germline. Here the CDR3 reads CAIPLGFQGAGIVGANVLTF. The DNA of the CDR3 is TGTGCCATTCCGTTAGGCTTCCAGGGGGCAGGAATCGTAGGGGCCAACGTCCTGACTTTC. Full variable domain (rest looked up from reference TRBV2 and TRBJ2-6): EPEVTQTPSHQVTQMGQEVILRCVPISNHLYFYWYRQILGQKVEFLVSFYNNEISEKSEIFDDQFSVERPDGSNFTLKIRSTKLEDSAMYFCAIPLGFQGAGIVGANVLTFGAGSRLTVL.

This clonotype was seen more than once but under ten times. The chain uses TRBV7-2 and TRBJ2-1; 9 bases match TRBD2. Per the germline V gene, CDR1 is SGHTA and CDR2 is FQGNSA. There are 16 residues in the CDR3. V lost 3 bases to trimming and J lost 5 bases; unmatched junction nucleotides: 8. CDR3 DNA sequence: TGTGCCAGCAGCTTTGTAGCGGGAGCGGTCGACAATGAGCAGTTCTTC. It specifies CASSFVAGAVDNEQFF.

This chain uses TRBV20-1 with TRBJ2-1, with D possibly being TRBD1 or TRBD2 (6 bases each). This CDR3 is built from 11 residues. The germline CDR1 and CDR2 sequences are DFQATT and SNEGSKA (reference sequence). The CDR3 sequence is CRTGGGNEQFF. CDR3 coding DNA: TGCAGGACCGGAGGGGGAAATGAGCAGTTCTTC.

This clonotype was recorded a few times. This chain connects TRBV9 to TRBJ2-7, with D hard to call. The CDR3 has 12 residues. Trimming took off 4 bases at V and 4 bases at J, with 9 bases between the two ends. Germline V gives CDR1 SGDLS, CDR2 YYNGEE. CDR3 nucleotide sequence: TGTGCCAGCAGCTCCGTCGATTACGAGCAGTACTTC. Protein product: CASSSVDYEQYF.

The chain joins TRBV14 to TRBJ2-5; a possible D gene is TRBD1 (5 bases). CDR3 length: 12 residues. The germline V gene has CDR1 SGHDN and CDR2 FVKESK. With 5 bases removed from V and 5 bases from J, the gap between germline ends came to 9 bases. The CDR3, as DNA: TGTGCCAGCAGCGCAGGGTGGGAGACCCAGTACTTC. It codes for CASSAGWETQYF.

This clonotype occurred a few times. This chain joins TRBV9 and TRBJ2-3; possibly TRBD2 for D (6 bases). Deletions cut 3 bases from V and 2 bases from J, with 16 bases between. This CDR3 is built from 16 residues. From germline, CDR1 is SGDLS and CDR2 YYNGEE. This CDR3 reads CASSDVADFSTDTQYF. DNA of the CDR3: TGTGCCAGCAGCGATGTAGCGGACTTTTCCACAGATACGCAGTATTTT.

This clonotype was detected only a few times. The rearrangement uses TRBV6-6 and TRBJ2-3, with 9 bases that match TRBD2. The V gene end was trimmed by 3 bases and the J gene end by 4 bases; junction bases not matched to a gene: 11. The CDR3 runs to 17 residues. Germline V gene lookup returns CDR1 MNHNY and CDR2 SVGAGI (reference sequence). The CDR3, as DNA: TGTGCCAGCAGTTATTCTCCGGGCGGGAGGGCCGCAGATACGCAGTATTTT. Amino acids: CASSYSPGGRAADTQYF.

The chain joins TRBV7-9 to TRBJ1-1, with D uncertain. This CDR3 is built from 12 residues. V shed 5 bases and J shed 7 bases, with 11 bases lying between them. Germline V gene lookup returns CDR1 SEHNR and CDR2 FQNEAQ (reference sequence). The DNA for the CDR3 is TGTGCCAGCAGCCCCTCATTCTTTGAAGCTTTCTTT. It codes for CASSPSFFEAFF.

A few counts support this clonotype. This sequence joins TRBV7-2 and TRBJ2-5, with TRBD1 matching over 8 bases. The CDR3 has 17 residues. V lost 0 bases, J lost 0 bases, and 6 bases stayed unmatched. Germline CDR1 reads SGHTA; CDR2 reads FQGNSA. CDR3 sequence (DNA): TGTGCCAGCAGCTTAGCGTTGAACAGGGGGTACCAAGAGACCCAGTACTTC. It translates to CASSLALNRGYQETQYF.

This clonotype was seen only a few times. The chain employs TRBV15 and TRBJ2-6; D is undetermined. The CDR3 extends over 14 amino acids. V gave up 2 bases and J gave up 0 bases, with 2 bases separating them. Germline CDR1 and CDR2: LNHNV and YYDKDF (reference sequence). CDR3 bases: TGTGCCACCAGCAGACGCTCTGGGGCCAACGTCCTGACTTTC. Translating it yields CATSRRSGANVLTF.

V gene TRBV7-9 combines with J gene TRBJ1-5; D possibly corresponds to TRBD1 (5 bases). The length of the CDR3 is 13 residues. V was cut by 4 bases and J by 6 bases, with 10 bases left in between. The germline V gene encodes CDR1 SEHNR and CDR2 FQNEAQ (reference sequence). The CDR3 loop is CASSSQGGQPQHF. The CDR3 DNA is TGTGCCAGCAGCTCCCAGGGAGGTCAGCCCCAGCATTTT.

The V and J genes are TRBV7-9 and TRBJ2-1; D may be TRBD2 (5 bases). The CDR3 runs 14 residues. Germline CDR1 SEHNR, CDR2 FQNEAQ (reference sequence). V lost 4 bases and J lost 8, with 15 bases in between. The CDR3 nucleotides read TGTGCCAGCAGCTCTACTACTAGAAACCATGAGCAGTTCTTC. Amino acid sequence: CASSSTTRNHEQFF. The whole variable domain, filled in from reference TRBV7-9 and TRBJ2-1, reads DTGVSQNPRHKITKRGQNVTFRCDPISEHNRLYWYRQTLGQGPEFLTYFQNEAQLEKSRLLSDRFSAERPKGSFSTLEIQRTEQGDSAMYLCASSSTTRNHEQFFGPGTRLTVL.